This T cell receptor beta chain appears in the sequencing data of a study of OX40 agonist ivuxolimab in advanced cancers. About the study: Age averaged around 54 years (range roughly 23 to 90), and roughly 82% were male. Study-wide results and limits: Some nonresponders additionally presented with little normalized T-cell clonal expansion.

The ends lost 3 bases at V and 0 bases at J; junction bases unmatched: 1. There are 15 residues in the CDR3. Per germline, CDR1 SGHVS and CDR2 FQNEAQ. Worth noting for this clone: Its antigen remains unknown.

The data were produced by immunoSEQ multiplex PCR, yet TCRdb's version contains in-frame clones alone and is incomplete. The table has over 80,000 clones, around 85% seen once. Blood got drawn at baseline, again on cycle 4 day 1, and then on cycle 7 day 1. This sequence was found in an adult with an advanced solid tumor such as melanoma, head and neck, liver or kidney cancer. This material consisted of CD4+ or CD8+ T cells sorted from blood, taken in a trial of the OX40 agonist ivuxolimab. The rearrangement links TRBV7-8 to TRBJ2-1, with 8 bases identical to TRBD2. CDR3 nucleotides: TGTGCCAGCAGCTTTAGCGGGAACTCCTACAATGAGCAGTTCTTC. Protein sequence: CASSFSGNSYNEQFF.